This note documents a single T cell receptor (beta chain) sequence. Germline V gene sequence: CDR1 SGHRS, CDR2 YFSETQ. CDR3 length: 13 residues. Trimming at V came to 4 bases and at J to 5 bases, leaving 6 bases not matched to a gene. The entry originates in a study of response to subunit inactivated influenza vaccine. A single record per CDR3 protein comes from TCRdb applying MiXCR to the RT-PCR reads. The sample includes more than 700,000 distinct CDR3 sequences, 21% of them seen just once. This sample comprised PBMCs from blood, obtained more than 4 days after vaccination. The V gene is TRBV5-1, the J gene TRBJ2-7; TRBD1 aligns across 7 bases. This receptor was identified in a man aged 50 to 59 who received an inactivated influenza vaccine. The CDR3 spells CASSLGQINEQYF. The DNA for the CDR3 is TGCGCCAGCAGCCTGGGACAGATTAACGAGCAGTACTTC.